These T cell receptor beta chains were read from a single sample in a study of blood T cell repertoires in COVID-19. Sequencing was performed with immunoSEQ multiplex PCR; in TCRdb, only in-frame clones are kept and a portion is missing. This sample has 100,000 to 150,000 clones, with 81% found just once. The sample comprised peripheral blood. The receptors originated from a young man with COVID-19, enrolled during active disease. The CDR3 runs from the conserved cysteine through the conserved F or W. Fields, in order: clone size, D gene, J gene, V gene, CDR3 DNA, CDR3 protein. A D gene is named only where the DNA matches it firmly. Where a row states a size, it is once, few, many or the class of an expanded clone; other rows omit it.

clone_size: .
d_call: TRBD1
j_call: TRBJ1-2
v_call: TRBV29-1
cdr3_nt: TGCAGCGTCCCTCGGACAGGGGGAGGCTATGGCTACACCTTC
cdr3_aa: CSVPRTGGGYGYTF

clone_size: .
d_call: .
j_call: TRBJ1-2
v_call: TRBV15
cdr3_nt: TGTGCCACCAGCAGAGGAGACAGCGTACGTCTAAATGGCTACACCTTC
cdr3_aa: CATSRGDSVRLNGYTF

clone_size: .
d_call: TRBD2
j_call: TRBJ2-7
v_call: TRBV7-2
cdr3_nt: TGTGCCAGCAGCTTAAGGCTAGCGGGGGGGTTTGAGCAGTACTTC
cdr3_aa: CASSLRLAGGFEQYF

clone_size: .
d_call: TRBD2
j_call: TRBJ2-1
v_call: TRBV6-1
cdr3_nt: TGTGCCAGCAGTGAGCTGCAACTAGCGGGAATTGCTCACGAGCAGTTCTTC
cdr3_aa: CASSELQLAGIAHEQFF

clone_size: .
d_call: TRBD2
j_call: TRBJ2-2
v_call: TRBV9
cdr3_nt: TGTGCCAGCAGCGTTGCCCACGGGGGGTACACCGGGGAGCTGTTTTTT
cdr3_aa: CASSVAHGGYTGELFF

clone_size: many
d_call: .
j_call: TRBJ2-2
v_call: TRBV6-6
cdr3_nt: TGTGCCAGCAGTTACTCGAAAGGAGGGTCTACCGGGGAGCTGTTTTTT
cdr3_aa: CASSYSKGGSTGELFF

clone_size: .
d_call: .
j_call: TRBJ1-6
v_call: TRBV11-2
cdr3_nt: TGTGCCAGCAGCCGACAAAGGGGGTACGGATCACCCCTCCACTTT
cdr3_aa: CASSRQRGYGSPLHF

clone_size: .
d_call: .
j_call: TRBJ1-3
v_call: TRBV6-5
cdr3_nt: TGTGCCAGCAGTTACCAAGGAGCCATATATTTT
cdr3_aa: CASSYQGAIYF

clone_size: few
d_call: .
j_call: TRBJ2-5
v_call: TRBV24-1
cdr3_nt: TGTGCCACCAGTGATCCCGGGATTCAAGAGACCCAGTACTTC
cdr3_aa: CATSDPGIQETQYF

clone_size: .
d_call: TRBD2
j_call: TRBJ2-2
v_call: TRBV11-2
cdr3_nt: TGTGCCAGCAGCTTCCCCGAGCGGGGAATGAACACCGGGGAGCTGTTTTTT
cdr3_aa: CASSFPERGMNTGELFF

clone_size: few
d_call: .
j_call: TRBJ2-1
v_call: TRBV28
cdr3_nt: TGTGCCAGCAGTTTACCCCCAGCGGGCCTGGACAATGAGCAGTTCTTC
cdr3_aa: CASSLPPAGLDNEQFF

clone_size: .
d_call: .
j_call: TRBJ2-7
v_call: TRBV15
cdr3_nt: TGTGCCACCAGCAGAGATTTCGGTGTGGCCTACGAGCAGTACTTC
cdr3_aa: CATSRDFGVAYEQYF

clone_size: .
d_call: .
j_call: TRBJ1-6
v_call: TRBV5-1
cdr3_nt: TGCGCCAGCAGTGACAGCTCCTATAATTCACCCCTCCACTTT
cdr3_aa: CASSDSSYNSPLHF

clone_size: .
d_call: TRBD2
j_call: TRBJ2-1
v_call: TRBV7-8
cdr3_nt: TGTGCCAGCAGCTCACTAGCGGGGGGGAATAATGAGCAGTTCTTC
cdr3_aa: CASSSLAGGNNEQFF

clone_size: few
d_call: TRBD1
j_call: TRBJ1-2
v_call: TRBV28
cdr3_nt: TGTGCCAGCAGTTTGAGGGGGCCTGAGGGTGGCTACACCTTC
cdr3_aa: CASSLRGPEGGYTF

clone_size: .
d_call: .
j_call: TRBJ2-7
v_call: TRBV7-8
cdr3_nt: TGTGCCAGCAGCTCCTTGGGTCCGGGGGAGCAGTACTTC
cdr3_aa: CASSSLGPGEQYF

clone_size: .
d_call: TRBD1
j_call: TRBJ2-7
v_call: TRBV19
cdr3_nt: TGTGCCAGTAAACCCTTCCAGGGGGACTCCTACGAGCAGTACTTC
cdr3_aa: CASKPFQGDSYEQYF

clone_size: .
d_call: TRBD1
j_call: TRBJ1-2
v_call: TRBV28
cdr3_nt: TGTGCCAGCAGTTCCGCCGGACAGGATTATGGCTACACCTTC
cdr3_aa: CASSSAGQDYGYTF

clone_size: .
d_call: .
j_call: TRBJ1-2
v_call: TRBV2
cdr3_nt: TGTGCCAGCAGTGGGGCGGGATTCGGGGGCTACACCTTC
cdr3_aa: CASSGAGFGGYTF

clone_size: .
d_call: .
j_call: TRBJ1-5
v_call: TRBV28
cdr3_nt: TGTGCCAGCAGTTTGCCGCAAGACATTTCGGGACAGCCCCAGCATTTT
cdr3_aa: CASSLPQDISGQPQHF

clone_size: .
d_call: TRBD2
j_call: TRBJ2-7
v_call: TRBV5-1
cdr3_nt: TGCGCCAGCAGCTCGTTAGCGGGAGGGCTCCTCAACGAGCAGTACTTC
cdr3_aa: CASSSLAGGLLNEQYF

clone_size: .
d_call: .
j_call: TRBJ2-2
v_call: TRBV29-1
cdr3_nt: TGCAGCGTCCTCGCCCGAATGAGCCCTCTAGGGGAGCTGTTTTTT
cdr3_aa: CSVLARMSPLGELFF

clone_size: .
d_call: .
j_call: TRBJ1-2
v_call: TRBV14
cdr3_nt: TGTGCCAGCAGCCACCCGGGACATATCTATGGCTACACCTTC
cdr3_aa: CASSHPGHIYGYTF

clone_size: .
d_call: .
j_call: TRBJ1-2
v_call: TRBV28
cdr3_nt: TGTGCCAGCAGTCCATACCCCGGGGTGGTTACCTTC
cdr3_aa: CASSPYPGVVTF

clone_size: .
d_call: TRBD2
j_call: TRBJ2-3
v_call: TRBV11-3
cdr3_nt: TGTGCCAGCAGCTTAGTTACTAGCGGGAGTTCAGATACGCAGTATTTT
cdr3_aa: CASSLVTSGSSDTQYF

clone_size: .
d_call: TRBD2
j_call: TRBJ2-3
v_call: TRBV7-9
cdr3_nt: TGTGCCAGCAGCTCATTACTAGCGGGGGTGCGGGATACGCAGTATTTT
cdr3_aa: CASSSLLAGVRDTQYF

clone_size: .
d_call: .
j_call: TRBJ1-3
v_call: TRBV27
cdr3_nt: TGTGCCAGCAAAACAGTGGCTGGAAACACCATATATTTT
cdr3_aa: CASKTVAGNTIYF

clone_size: .
d_call: .
j_call: TRBJ1-3
v_call: TRBV6-1
cdr3_nt: TGTGCCAGCAGTGAACGGAGCGTCTCTGGAAACACCATATATTTT
cdr3_aa: CASSERSVSGNTIYF

clone_size: .
d_call: TRBD2
j_call: TRBJ2-7
v_call: TRBV3-1/TRBV3-2
cdr3_nt: TGTGCCAGCAGCCAAGTACTAGCGGGAGGTTCTTCCTACGAGCAGTACTTC
cdr3_aa: CASSQVLAGGSSYEQYF

clone_size: .
d_call: TRBD1
j_call: TRBJ1-2
v_call: TRBV5-6
cdr3_nt: TGTGCCAGCAGCTGGACAGGGAACTATGGCTACACCTTC
cdr3_aa: CASSWTGNYGYTF

clone_size: .
d_call: .
j_call: TRBJ1-2
v_call: TRBV5-1
cdr3_nt: TGCGCCAGCAGCTTGAGGGTACAAGGCCGACAGGGCTACACCTTC
cdr3_aa: CASSLRVQGRQGYTF

clone_size: .
d_call: .
j_call: TRBJ1-2
v_call: TRBV4-1
cdr3_nt: TGCGCCAGCAGCCAAGAAAGGGGATTGGGGTATGGCTACACCTTC
cdr3_aa: CASSQERGLGYGYTF

clone_size: once
d_call: .
j_call: TRBJ1-5
v_call: TRBV2
cdr3_nt: TGTGCCAGCAGTGCTCTTGGCGGGAGCAATCAGCCCCAGCATTTT
cdr3_aa: CASSALGGSNQPQHF

clone_size: .
d_call: .
j_call: TRBJ2-3
v_call: TRBV29-1
cdr3_nt: TGCAGCGTTGCCCGGGCGGGGCCTTGGGATACGCAGTATTTT
cdr3_aa: CSVARAGPWDTQYF

clone_size: .
d_call: .
j_call: TRBJ2-7
v_call: TRBV11-2
cdr3_nt: TGTGCCAGCAGCTTAGCTGGCGGGATGTACGAGCAGTACTTC
cdr3_aa: CASSLAGGMYEQYF

clone_size: .
d_call: .
j_call: TRBJ1-1
v_call: TRBV3-1/TRBV3-2
cdr3_nt: TGTGCCAGCAGCCCGAGAGGTAGGAGGAGCACTGAAGCTTTCTTT
cdr3_aa: CASSPRGRRSTEAFF

clone_size: .
d_call: TRBD1
j_call: TRBJ1-5
v_call: TRBV7-6
cdr3_nt: TGTGCCAGCAGAGGACAGGGAAATCAGCCCCAGCATTTT
cdr3_aa: CASRGQGNQPQHF

clone_size: .
d_call: TRBD1
j_call: TRBJ2-1
v_call: TRBV28
cdr3_nt: TGTGCCAGCAGTTTAAGGGACAGACAATACAATGAGCAGTTCTTC
cdr3_aa: CASSLRDRQYNEQFF

clone_size: .
d_call: .
j_call: TRBJ1-5
v_call: TRBV30
cdr3_nt: TGTGCCTGGAGTCTCCCCGGTCGGAGCAATCAGCCCCAGCATTTT
cdr3_aa: CAWSLPGRSNQPQHF

clone_size: .
d_call: .
j_call: TRBJ1-1
v_call: TRBV5-1
cdr3_nt: TGCGCCAGCAGCTTGGCCGTAAATCGGGTTGAAGCTTTCTTT
cdr3_aa: CASSLAVNRVEAFF

clone_size: .
d_call: TRBD2
j_call: TRBJ2-1
v_call: TRBV7-3
cdr3_nt: TGTGCCAGCAGCCCGGGACTAGCGGGAGAGCAGTTCTTC
cdr3_aa: CASSPGLAGEQFF

clone_size: .
d_call: TRBD2
j_call: TRBJ2-3
v_call: TRBV7-8
cdr3_nt: TGTGCCAGCAGCTTGGGGCTAGCGGGAGTAAGTACGCAGTATTTT
cdr3_aa: CASSLGLAGVSTQYF